The table lists the clone carrying this TCR beta chain with a count of one. The antigen remains undetermined. This record comes from a study of cytomegalovirus exposure and HLA in healthy donors. Study at large: An early release of data contained tens of millions of unique TCRs, which came from HLA-typed donors.

Broader study findings: TCR beta V- and J-gene trimming, according to a later analysis, was linked to a missense DCLRE1C variant. Later analysis reportedly placed an Asian-associated ancestry cluster below the roughly 640-donor mean in N-insertions.

The primer mix had 60 Vbeta and 13 Jbeta primers. The data were produced by immunoSEQ multiplex PCR, yet TCRdb's version contains in-frame clones alone and is incomplete. The sample yields about 160,000 clones, approximately 81% seen once. At collection, donors were nominally healthy, but unrecorded immune exposures were probable. The sample consisted of PBMCs. This clonotype originated in a female donor in good health and CMV-seronegative.

The CDR3 region has the DNA TGTGCCAGTAGTAATCCCAGGGGCTCACCCCTCCACTTT. Translated, it gives CASSNPRGSPLHF. The chain uses TRBV19 and TRBJ1-6; D is perhaps TRBD1 (6 bases). The V gene lost 4 bases and the J gene lost 10 bases, with 11 bases spanning the gap. Germline V gene data show CDR1 as LNHDA and CDR2 as SQIVND (reference sequence). This CDR3 has 13 residues.